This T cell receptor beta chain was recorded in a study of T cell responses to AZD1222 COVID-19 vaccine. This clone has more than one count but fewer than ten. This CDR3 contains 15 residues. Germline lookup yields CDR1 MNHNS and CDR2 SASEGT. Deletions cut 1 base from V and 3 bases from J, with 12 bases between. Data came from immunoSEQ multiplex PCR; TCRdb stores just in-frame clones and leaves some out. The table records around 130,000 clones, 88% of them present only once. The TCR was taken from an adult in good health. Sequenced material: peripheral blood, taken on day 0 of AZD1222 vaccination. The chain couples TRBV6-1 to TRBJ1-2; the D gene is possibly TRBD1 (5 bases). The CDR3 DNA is TGTGCCAGCAGTGAAGGGGGGGTGAGGGACTATGGCTACACCTTC. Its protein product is CASSEGGVRDYGYTF.